This T cell receptor (beta chain) comes out of a study of cytomegalovirus exposure and HLA in healthy donors (dated by TCRdb to 2016 to 2017). Study-wide context: An earlier analysis of approximately 590 of the donors reported more than 250 Gb of sequence data and 100 million to 140 million unique TCR beta sequences from roughly 180 million T cells. In a later genetic analysis, genome-wide SNP genotypes for about three fifths of the 666 donors were used, and that subset was treated as a discovery cohort. To predict cytomegalovirus infection status, the study brought together high-throughput TCR immunosequencing, statistical association of individual TCRs with disease status, and machine learning. The study used immunosequencing to profile the T cell repertoires of around 600 subjects and linked those repertoires to cytomegalovirus serostatus. Every repertoire in the discovery cohort had been generated on one and the same sequencing platform. A separate validation cohort of more than 100 different subjects was used in addition to the roughly 700-subject first cohort. An earlier analysis of 587 of the donors applied high-throughput TCR beta sequencing to assess whether each TCR beta V gene segment acted as functional or pseudogenic. Of the roughly 390 genotyped donors, 75% to 85% were placed in the genetic ancestry cluster associated with self-reported Caucasian donors. HLA typing included class I and class II loci at four-digit resolution. The study aimed to test whether signatures of past pathogen exposure could be identified by cataloging public T cell receptors. Rather than drawing on any new phenotypic data, the later analysis identified candidate immune exposures from TCR beta sequences and the way those sequences occurred across donors. Four or five DR-DQ haplotypes were handled as single units for association and clustering, since linkage in the cohort was strong. A later analysis re-analyzed previously published TCR beta repertoires from 550 to 700 donors and added high-resolution HLA genotyping to study TCR occurrence patterns. On average, 235,054 unique TCR beta nucleotide sequences were sequenced per donor among more than 350 genotyped donors of the cohort, with roughly 18% of those sequences being non-productive. Donor age, sex, ethnicity and CMV serostatus were compiled together with the repertoire data. An early release covering around 630 HLA-typed donors comprised about 300 gigabases of sequencing data and tens of millions of unique TCR sequences. The number of donors typed differed by locus, with roughly 629-640 for A, B, C, DRB1 and DQB1, around 520 for DQA1, approximately 570 for DPA1, and about 450 for DPB1.

Results and caveats for the whole study, not just this receptor: Broadly in line with IMGT annotations, most TCR beta V segments showed up in productive rearrangements about 90% or about 30% of the time in an earlier analysis of under 700 of the donors. A later genetic analysis associated a missense DCLRE1C variant with V-gene and J-gene trimming of TCR beta chains, and an independent cohort replicated the association. According to a later analysis, most CMV-associated TCR beta chains appeared to be HLA-restricted, and the HLA associations seemed to be driven largely by CMV exposure. In this cohort, only TCR beta chains were sequenced, and detectable features were limited by the absence of alpha or paired-chain data. A further reported finding was that TCR beta sequences accurately predicted the HLA-A and HLA-B alleles for most subjects in the first cohort. Sequencing depth was assumed to be roughly uniform across donors in the presence/absence analyses, though that assumption may not hold. CMV serostatus was the only immune exposure information available for the cohort. The study listed 170 or so TCR beta chains as associated with cytomegalovirus. The sequencing pipeline was judged likely to have produced a cluster of highly shared sequence variants as a technical artifact. According to a later analysis, TCR association rates differed among HLA loci, with DRB1 alleles showing the most associated TCRs and HLA-C alleles showing the fewest. Because some donors lacked HLA typing at each locus, the association tests relied only on the typed subset. Some IMGT-functional V segments, including TRBV6-2 and TRBV6-3, could not be told apart with the 87-base-pair reads, so those segments were excluded. The earlier analysis of 587 of the donors excluded 15 to 20 rarely observed V segments, including chromosome 9 orphons, because counts were too low. Assigning TCR associations to individual alleles was difficult when HLA alleles, especially DR and DQ, strongly co-occurred. In a later analysis, HLA-associated TCR beta chains showed more clonal expansion and lower generation probabilities than non-associated chains that were equally common. A few of the identified cytomegalovirus-associated TCR beta chains were confirmed in vitro to be specific for cytomegalovirus antigens. Most TCR sequences were seen in very few donors, while some public TCRs were found in many individuals. Specific HLA alleles were associated with some 15,000 TCR beta sequences at a false discovery rate of 0.05 in a later analysis. The classifier was reported to diagnose cytomegalovirus status with high specificity and sensitivity in both the original cohort and the validation cohort. Linkage disequilibrium might explain the correlated functional status among segregating V segments, but an unknown experimental factor could not be ruled out. It was suggested by the authors that the approach could potentially be generalized to other disease states and immunological phenotypes. According to a later genetic analysis, donors in an Asian-associated ancestry cluster had fewer N-insertions in productive TCRs than the roughly 670-donor mean. Several of the top co-occurrence clusters appeared to be linked to parvovirus B19, influenza, CMV and Epstein-Barr virus, according to a later analysis.

The cohort was made up of about 610 healthy bone marrow donors. Cohort members were all nominally healthy when sampled, although unrecorded immune exposures were likely present. The donor was CMV seronegative and was included in the group of a few hundred seronegative cohort members. Each donor provided a peripheral blood sample, and peripheral blood mononuclear cells were used for TCR beta sequencing. The Qiagen DNeasy Blood Extraction Kit was used to extract genomic DNA from the blood cell samples. Measured from the cysteine to the phenylalanine, the CDR3 is 15 residues long. Only the CDR3 region is kept as DNA, spanning 45 bases read in frame from base 1. CDR1 and CDR2, looked up from the germline V gene, are MNHEY and SVGAGI. With respect to this clone: Its antigen remains undetermined. A junction boundary mismatches the germline segment, possibly from a read error.

Library preparation was by the immunoSEQ multiplex PCR assay. The multiplex PCR relied on a mix of 60 forward primers for TCR Vbeta segments and 13 reverse primers for TCR Jbeta segments. Amplification of the CDR3 region of rearranged TCR beta genes was performed with a multiplex PCR assay on genomic DNA. On the Illumina HiSeq System, the amplified TCR beta libraries were sequenced as 87-base-pair reads. The published analysis was carried out like this. Across the 500 to 750 repertoires, a later analysis counted tens of millions of unique TCR beta chains, 9 million to 14 million of which were shared by at least two donors. A nearest-neighbor algorithm error-corrected the raw reads and collapsed the reads into unique sequences, merging closely related sequences to remove PCR and sequencing errors. To assign V, D and J gene segments, CDR3 sequences were aligned to IMGT reference sequences. Each retained sequence needed at least a six-nucleotide match to both a V gene segment and a J gene segment. A rearrangement counted as productive if the CDR3 had no stop codons and remained in frame with V and J, and every other rearrangement counted as non-productive. CDR3 was defined according to IMGT convention as the region running from the second conserved V-encoded cysteine to the conserved J-encoded phenylalanine. In an earlier analysis of roughly 580 of the donors, sequences lacking an unambiguous match to a single V gene segment were excluded. An earlier analysis of over 450 of the donors classified V segments as functional when productive rearrangements were above 56.7% and as segregating when the standard deviation between donors was above 5%. A statistical classification framework was built to diagnose cytomegalovirus status from the catalog of TCR beta chain sequences. In a later analysis, TCR nucleotide sequences were compared against IMGT/GENE-DB human TR gene sequences so that V and J genes could be assigned. The TCRdist pipeline was used in a later analysis to assign CDR3 sequences and most-parsimonious VDJ recombination scenarios. In a later analysis, every TCR beta chain was defined by the combination of its CDR3 amino acid sequence and its V-gene family, and reads without a unique V-gene family were dropped. A later analysis removed roughly 590 highly shared, low-generation-probability nucleotide sequences to deal with suspected cross-contamination and a sequencing artifact. For each public chain, a later analysis derived a clonal expansion index from normalized ranks of inferred template counts within each repertoire. A later analysis computed generation probabilities with a VDJ recombination model fitted to out-of-frame rearrangements, and checked the results against IGoR. A later analysis scored TCR-TCR, TCR-HLA and TCR-CMV co-occurrence with hypergeometric tests, applying a repertoire-size bias correction to TCR pairs. To estimate false discovery rates, a later analysis permuted the HLA or CMV assignments 20 times. In a later analysis, co-occurring TCRs were grouped using DBSCAN, and TCRdist sequence similarity was added for clustering within HLA-allele-positive subsets. For co-occurrence clustering, repertoires with fewer than 30,000 or more than 120,000 public chains were excluded, along with roughly 5 repertoires with anomalous nucleotide sharing. TCRdb limited this immuneACCESS table to in-frame rearrangements with V and J called. A share of clones is missing; checked studies link under half to unresolved V genes, and the rest is unexplained. Clonal size and the V and J genes are those of that table, whereas D and trimming came from the DNA. For this sample the table gives 200,000 or so clones, of which roughly four fifths were detected only once. Jointly, the top ten make up 0.098% of the sample.

The sequence links TRBV6-5 to TRBJ1-6, with 7 bases matching TRBD1. Sequenced: PBMCs. This clonotype was obtained from a boy younger than 10 in good health and CMV-seronegative. The nucleotides read TGTGCCAGCAGTTACGGGACAGCCTACAATTCACCCCTCCACTTT. Its coded protein is CASSYGTAYNSPLHF.